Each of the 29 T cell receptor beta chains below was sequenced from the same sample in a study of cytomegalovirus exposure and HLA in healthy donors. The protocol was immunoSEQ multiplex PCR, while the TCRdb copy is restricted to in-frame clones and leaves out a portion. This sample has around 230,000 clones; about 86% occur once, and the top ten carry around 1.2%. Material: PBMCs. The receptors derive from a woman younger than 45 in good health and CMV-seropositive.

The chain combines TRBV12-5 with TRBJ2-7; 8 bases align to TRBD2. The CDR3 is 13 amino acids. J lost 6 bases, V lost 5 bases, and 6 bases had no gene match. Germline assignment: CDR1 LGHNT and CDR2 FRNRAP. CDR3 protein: CASGPGTRSEQYF. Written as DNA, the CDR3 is TGTGCTAGTGGTCCCGGGACTAGGAGCGAGCAGTACTTC.

This chain's CDR3 is CASSLGGASGANEQFF. The CDR3, as DNA: TGTGCCAGCAGCTTGGGGGGGGCTAGCGGGGCCAATGAGCAGTTCTTC. The chain links TRBV5-4 to TRBJ2-1; 9 bases map to TRBD2. The CDR3 contains 16 residues. Trimming removed 0 bases from V and 6 bases from J; junction bases left unmatched: 7. Germline V gives CDR1 SGHNT, CDR2 YYREEE (reference sequence).

As DNA, the CDR3 is TGCGCCAGCAGTTCCGGGGGAACAGCTGGCTACACCTTC. The encoded protein is CASSSGGTAGYTF. The rearrangement links TRBV5-1 to TRBJ1-2, with D maybe TRBD1 (5 bases). CDR3 length: 13 residues. The V gene lost 5 bases and the J gene lost 7 bases, with 15 bases spanning the gap. In germline, CDR1 is SGHRS, CDR2 YFSETQ.

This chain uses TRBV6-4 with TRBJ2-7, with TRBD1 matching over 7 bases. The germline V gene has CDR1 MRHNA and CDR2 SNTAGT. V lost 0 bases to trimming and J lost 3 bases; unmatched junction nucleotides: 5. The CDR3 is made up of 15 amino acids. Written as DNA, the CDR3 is TGTGCCAGCAGTGACTCGGTGGGACAGAACTACGAGCAGTACTTC. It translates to CASSDSVGQNYEQYF.

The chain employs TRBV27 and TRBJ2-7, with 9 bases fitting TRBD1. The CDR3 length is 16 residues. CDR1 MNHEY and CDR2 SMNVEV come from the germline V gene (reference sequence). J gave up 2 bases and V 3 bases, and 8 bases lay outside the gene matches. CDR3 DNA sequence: TGTGCCAGCAGTTTGGGCGGAGGACAGGGGACCTACGAGCAGTACTTC. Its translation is CASSLGGGQGTYEQYF.

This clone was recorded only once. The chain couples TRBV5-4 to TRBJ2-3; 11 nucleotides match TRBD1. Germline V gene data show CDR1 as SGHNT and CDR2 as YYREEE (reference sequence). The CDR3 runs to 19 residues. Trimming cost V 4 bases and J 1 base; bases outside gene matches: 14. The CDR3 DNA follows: TGTGCCAGCAGCGCCCCGGGACAGGGGGTGTATTTGGGCACAGATACGCAGTATTTT. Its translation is CASSAPGQGVYLGTDTQYF.

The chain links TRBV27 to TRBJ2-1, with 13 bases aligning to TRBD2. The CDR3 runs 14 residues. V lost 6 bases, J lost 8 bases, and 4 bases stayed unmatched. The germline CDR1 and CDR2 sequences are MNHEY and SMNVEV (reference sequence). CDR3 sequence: CASRLAGGPYEQFF. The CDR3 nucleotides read TGTGCCAGCAGACTAGCGGGAGGGCCCTATGAGCAGTTCTTC.

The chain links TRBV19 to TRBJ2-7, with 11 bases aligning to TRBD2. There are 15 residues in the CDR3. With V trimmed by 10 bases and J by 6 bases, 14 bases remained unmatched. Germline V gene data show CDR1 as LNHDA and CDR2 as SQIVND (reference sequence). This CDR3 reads CATQAGTSGRREQYF. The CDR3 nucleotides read TGTGCCACGCAAGCTGGAACTAGCGGGAGACGCGAGCAGTACTTC.

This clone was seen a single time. Here the CDR3 reads CATRLGHNEQFF. The CDR3 DNA follows: TGTGCCACTAGACTAGGGCACAATGAGCAGTTCTTC. J is TRBJ2-1 and V is TRBV27, with a tentative D call TRBD2 (6 bases). The CDR3 has 12 residues. Deletions cut 10 bases from V and 5 bases from J, with 12 bases between. Germline-derived CDR1 and CDR2 are MNHEY and SMNVEV (reference sequence).

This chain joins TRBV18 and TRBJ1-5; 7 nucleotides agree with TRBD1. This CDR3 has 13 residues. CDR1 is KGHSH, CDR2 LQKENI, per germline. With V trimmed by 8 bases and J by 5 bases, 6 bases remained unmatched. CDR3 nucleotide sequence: TGTGCCAGCCGCCGGGACAGCGATCAGCCCCAGCATTTT. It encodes CASRRDSDQPQHF.

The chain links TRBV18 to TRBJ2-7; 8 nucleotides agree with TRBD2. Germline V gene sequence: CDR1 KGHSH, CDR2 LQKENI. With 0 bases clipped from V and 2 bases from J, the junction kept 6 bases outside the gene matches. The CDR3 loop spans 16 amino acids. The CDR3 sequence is CASSPPSGGGAYEQYF. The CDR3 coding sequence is TGTGCCAGCTCACCACCGTCGGGGGGGGGAGCCTACGAGCAGTACTTC.

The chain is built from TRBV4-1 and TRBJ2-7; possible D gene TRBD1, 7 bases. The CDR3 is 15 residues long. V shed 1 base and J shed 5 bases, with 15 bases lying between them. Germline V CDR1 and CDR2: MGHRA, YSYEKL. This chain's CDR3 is CASSQAPGGIHEQYF. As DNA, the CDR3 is TGCGCCAGCAGCCAAGCCCCAGGGGGGATCCACGAGCAGTACTTC.

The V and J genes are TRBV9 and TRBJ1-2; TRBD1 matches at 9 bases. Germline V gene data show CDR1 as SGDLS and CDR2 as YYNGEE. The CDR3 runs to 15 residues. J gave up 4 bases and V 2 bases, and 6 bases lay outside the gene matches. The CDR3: CASSVGQGISYGYTF. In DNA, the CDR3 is TGTGCCAGCAGCGTGGGACAGGGAATATCCTATGGCTACACCTTC.

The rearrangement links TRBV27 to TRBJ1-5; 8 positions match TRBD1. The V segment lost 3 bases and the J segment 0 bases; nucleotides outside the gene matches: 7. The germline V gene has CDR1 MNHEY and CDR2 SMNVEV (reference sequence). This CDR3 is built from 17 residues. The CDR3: CASSLYGQGVSNQPQHF. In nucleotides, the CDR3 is TGTGCCAGCAGTTTGTATGGACAGGGAGTTAGCAATCAGCCCCAGCATTTT.

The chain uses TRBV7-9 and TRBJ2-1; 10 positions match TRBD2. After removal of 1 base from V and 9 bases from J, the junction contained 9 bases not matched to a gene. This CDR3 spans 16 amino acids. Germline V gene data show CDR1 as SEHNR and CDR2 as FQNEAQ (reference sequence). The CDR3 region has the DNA TGTGCCAGCAGCTTAGTGGCTAGCGGGAGTCGCCGTGAGCAGTTCTTC. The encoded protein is CASSLVASGSRREQFF.

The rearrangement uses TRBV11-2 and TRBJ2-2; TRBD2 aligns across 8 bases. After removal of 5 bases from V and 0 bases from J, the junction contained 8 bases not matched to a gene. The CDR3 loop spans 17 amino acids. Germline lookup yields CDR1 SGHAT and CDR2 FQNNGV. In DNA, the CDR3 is TGTGCCAGCAGCCCTATAGCGGGAACCGCGAACACCGGGGAGCTGTTTTTT. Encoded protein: CASSPIAGTANTGELFF.

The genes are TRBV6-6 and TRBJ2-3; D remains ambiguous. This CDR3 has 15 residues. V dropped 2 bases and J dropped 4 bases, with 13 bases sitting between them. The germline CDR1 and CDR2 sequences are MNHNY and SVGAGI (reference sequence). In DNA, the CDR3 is TGTGCCAGCAGTTACCGCTCGCGTTCCGCAGATACGCAGTATTTT. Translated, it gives CASSYRSRSADTQYF.

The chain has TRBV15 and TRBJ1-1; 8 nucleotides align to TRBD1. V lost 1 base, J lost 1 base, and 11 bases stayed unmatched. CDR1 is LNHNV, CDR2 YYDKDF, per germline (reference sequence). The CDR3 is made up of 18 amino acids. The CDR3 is CATSRVTGSGGPNTEAFF. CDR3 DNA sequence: TGTGCCACCAGCAGAGTAACGGGGTCAGGGGGCCCGAACACTGAAGCTTTCTTT.

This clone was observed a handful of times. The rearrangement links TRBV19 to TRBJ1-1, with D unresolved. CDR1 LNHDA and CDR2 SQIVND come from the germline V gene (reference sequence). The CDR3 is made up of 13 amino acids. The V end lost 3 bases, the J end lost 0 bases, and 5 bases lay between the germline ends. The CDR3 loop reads CASSIQVNTEAFF. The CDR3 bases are TGTGCCAGTAGTATTCAGGTGAACACTGAAGCTTTCTTT.

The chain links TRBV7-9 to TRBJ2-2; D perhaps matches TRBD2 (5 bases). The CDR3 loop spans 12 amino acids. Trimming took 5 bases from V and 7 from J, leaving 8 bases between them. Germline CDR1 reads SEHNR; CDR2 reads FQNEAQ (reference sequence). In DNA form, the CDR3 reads TGTGCCAGCAGCCCTAGCATCGGGGAGCTGTTTTTT. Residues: CASSPSIGELFF.

The CDR3 nucleotides read TGCGCCAGCAGCTTAGTAGCGGGGACCCTCAATGAGCAGTTCTTC. It specifies CASSLVAGTLNEQFF. The chain is built from TRBV5-1 and TRBJ2-1, with 8 bases that match TRBD2. The CDR3 runs 15 residues. Germline V gene lookup returns CDR1 SGHRS and CDR2 YFSETQ. The trim removed 2 bases at V and 6 bases at J, leaving 7 bases unmatched.

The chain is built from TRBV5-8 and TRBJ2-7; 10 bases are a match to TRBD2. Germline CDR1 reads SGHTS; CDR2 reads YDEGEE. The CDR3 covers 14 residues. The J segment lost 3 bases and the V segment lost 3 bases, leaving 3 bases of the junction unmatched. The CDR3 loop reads CASSYLAGVYEQYF. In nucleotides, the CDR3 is TGTGCCAGCAGCTATCTAGCGGGAGTCTACGAGCAGTACTTC. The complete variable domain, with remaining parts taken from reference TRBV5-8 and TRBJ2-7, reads EAGVTQSPTHLIKTRGQQATLRCSPISGHTSVYWYQQALGLGLQFLLWYDEGEERNRGNFPPRFSGRQFPNYSSELNVNALELEDSALYLCASSYLAGVYEQYFGPGTRLTVT.

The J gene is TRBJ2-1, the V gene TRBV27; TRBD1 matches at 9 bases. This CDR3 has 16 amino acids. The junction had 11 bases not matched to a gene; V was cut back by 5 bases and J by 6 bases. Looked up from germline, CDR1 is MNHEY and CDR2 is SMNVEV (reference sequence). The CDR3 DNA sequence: TGTGCCAGCAGTAGGCGGGACAGGGTAATAAGCAATGAGCAGTTCTTC. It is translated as CASSRRDRVISNEQFF.

DNA of the CDR3: TGTGCCAGCAGCGTTGGCGGGAGGGACGAGCAGTACTTC. Encoded protein: CASSVGGRDEQYF. The chain recombines TRBV9 with TRBJ2-7; the match to TRBD2 covers 9 bases. CDR3 length: 13 amino acids. In germline, CDR1 is SGDLS, CDR2 YYNGEE. V gave up 2 bases and J gave up 5 bases; unmatched junction bases: 2.

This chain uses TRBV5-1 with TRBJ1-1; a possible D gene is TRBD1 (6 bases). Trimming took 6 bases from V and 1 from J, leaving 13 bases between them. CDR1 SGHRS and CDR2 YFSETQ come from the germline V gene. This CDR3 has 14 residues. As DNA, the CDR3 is TGCGCCAGCACAACCACAGGGACGAACACTGAAGCTTTCTTT. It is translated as CASTTTGTNTEAFF.

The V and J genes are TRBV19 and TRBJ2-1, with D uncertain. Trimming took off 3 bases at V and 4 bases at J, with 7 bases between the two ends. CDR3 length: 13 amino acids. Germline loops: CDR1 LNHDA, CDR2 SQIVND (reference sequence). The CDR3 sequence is CASSIAQYNEQFF. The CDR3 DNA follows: TGTGCCAGTAGTATTGCCCAGTACAATGAGCAGTTCTTC.

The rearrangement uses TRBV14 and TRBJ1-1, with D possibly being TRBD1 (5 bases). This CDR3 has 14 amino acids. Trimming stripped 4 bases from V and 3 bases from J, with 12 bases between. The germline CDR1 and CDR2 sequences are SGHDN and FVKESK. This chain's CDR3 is CASSPDRGDTEAFF. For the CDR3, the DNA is TGTGCCAGCAGCCCAGACCGGGGGGACACTGAAGCTTTCTTT.

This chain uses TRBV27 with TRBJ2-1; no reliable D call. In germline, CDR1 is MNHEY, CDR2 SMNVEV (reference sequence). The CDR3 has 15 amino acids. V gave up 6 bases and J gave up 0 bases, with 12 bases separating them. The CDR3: CASRGSWSSYNEQFF. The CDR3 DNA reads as TGTGCCAGCAGAGGCTCCTGGAGCTCCTACAATGAGCAGTTCTTC.

CDR3 residues: CASRQNSGSYEQFF. CDR3 sequence (DNA): TGTGCCAGCAGACAAAATAGCGGGAGCTATGAGCAGTTCTTC. This chain links TRBV2 with TRBJ2-1; 9 nucleotides agree with TRBD2. Germline loops: CDR1 SNHLY, CDR2 FYNNEI. Losses at the gene ends were 6 bases for V and 8 bases for J; bases not matched to a gene: 8. The CDR3 length is 14 residues.